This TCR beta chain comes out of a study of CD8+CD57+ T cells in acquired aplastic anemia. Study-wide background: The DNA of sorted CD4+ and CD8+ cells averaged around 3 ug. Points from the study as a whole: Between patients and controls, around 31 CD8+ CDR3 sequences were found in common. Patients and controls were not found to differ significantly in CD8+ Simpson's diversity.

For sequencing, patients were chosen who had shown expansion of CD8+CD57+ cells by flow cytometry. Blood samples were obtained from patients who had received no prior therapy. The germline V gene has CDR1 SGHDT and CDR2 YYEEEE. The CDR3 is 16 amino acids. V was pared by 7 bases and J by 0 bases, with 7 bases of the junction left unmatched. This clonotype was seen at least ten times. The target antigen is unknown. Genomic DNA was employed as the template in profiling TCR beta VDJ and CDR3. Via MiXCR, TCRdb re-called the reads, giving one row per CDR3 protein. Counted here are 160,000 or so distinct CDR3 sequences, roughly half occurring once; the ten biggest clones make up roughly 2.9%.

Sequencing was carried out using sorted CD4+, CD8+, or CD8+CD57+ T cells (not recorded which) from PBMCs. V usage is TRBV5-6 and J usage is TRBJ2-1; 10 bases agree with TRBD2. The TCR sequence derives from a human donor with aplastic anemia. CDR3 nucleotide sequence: TGTGCCAGCGGAACTAGCGGGAAAAGCTCCTACAATGAGCAGTTCTTC. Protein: CASGTSGKSSYNEQFF.